The 21 T cell receptor beta chains below come from one sample, sequenced in a study of blood T cell repertoires in COVID-19. Repertoires were generated with immunoSEQ multiplex PCR, while TCRdb's copy carries only in-frame clones and drops some. The sample contains 250,000 to 350,000 clones, approximately 92% of which appear only once. The specimen sequenced was peripheral blood. The receptors shown here come from a woman aged 25 to 39 with COVID-19, enrolled during active disease.

With respect to this clone: Distinct nucleotide sequences in the sample also encode this CDR3. V gene TRBV4-3 combines with J gene TRBJ2-7; tentatively, D is TRBD1 (6 bases). The CDR3 sequence is 13 residues long. Germline V gene sequence: CDR1 LGHNA, CDR2 YSLEER. Trimming left V 0 bases short and J 4 bases short, with 7 bases between. This chain's CDR3 is CASSQDRGYEQYF. DNA for the CDR3: TGCGCCAGCAGCCAAGATAGGGGGTACGAGCAGTACTTC.

The chain has TRBV27 and TRBJ1-5; perhaps TRBD1 as D (5 bases). CDR1 and CDR2 (germline): MNHEY, SMNVEV (reference sequence). The length of the CDR3 is 15 residues. V shed 0 bases and J shed 5 bases, with 11 bases lying between them. As DNA, the CDR3 is TGTGCCAGCAGTTTATCGTTTACCAGGGATCAGCCCCAGCATTTT. Its translation is CASSLSFTRDQPQHF.

V usage is TRBV6-2 or TRBV6-3 and J usage is TRBJ2-3, with D possibly matching TRBD2 (5 bases). Trimming cost V 2 bases and J 6 bases, with 6 bases left between them. Per germline, CDR1 MNHEY and CDR2 SVGEGT. CDR3 length: 12 residues. This CDR3 reads CASSYEGDTQYF. DNA of the CDR3: TGTGCCAGCAGTTACGAGGGTGATACGCAGTATTTT.

The chain uses TRBV21-1 and TRBJ2-1; TRBD1 is the table's D call and was not checked against the DNA. TRBV21-1 has pseudogene status. This CDR3 is built from 22 residues. The CDR3 region is CASDLPPPDRGAGTGRYNEQFF. CDR3 bases: TGTGCCAGCGACCTACCGCCCCCAGACAGGGGCGCCGGGACGGGGAGGTACAATGAGCAGTTCTTC.

V is TRBV6-2 or TRBV6-3 and J is TRBJ1-2; 8 bases match TRBD1. The CDR3 consists of 17 residues. The J segment lost 8 bases and the V segment lost 2 bases, leaving 16 bases of the junction unmatched. CDR1 and CDR2 (germline): MNHEY, SVGEGT. CDR3 loop: CASSYLIGGQGRGGYTF. CDR3 DNA: TGTGCCAGCAGTTACCTGATCGGTGGACAGGGCCGAGGGGGCTACACCTTC.

The genes are TRBV6-6 and TRBJ2-3, with D perhaps matching TRBD1 (6 bases). The CDR3 contains 14 residues. CDR1 is MNHNY and CDR2 is SVGAGI in the germline V gene (reference sequence). V dropped 4 bases and J dropped 2 bases, with 10 bases sitting between them. CDR3 amino acids: CASSFRDTTDTQYF. The CDR3 region has the DNA TGTGCCAGCAGTTTTCGGGACACCACAGATACGCAGTATTTT.

The chain recombines TRBV27 with TRBJ1-1; D is uncertain. This CDR3 has 15 residues. Germline CDR1 is MNHEY and CDR2 is SMNVEV (reference sequence). The V end was cut by 2 bases, the J end by 0 bases, with 10 bases between. For the CDR3, the DNA is TGTGCCAGCAGTTTACGGGCCGGGGTGAACACTGAAGCTTTCTTT. It specifies CASSLRAGVNTEAFF.

The V gene is TRBV4-2, the J gene TRBJ2-1; possible D gene TRBD2, 5 bases. This CDR3 spans 15 amino acids. Looked up from germline, CDR1 is LGHNA and CDR2 is YNFKEQ. V lost 2 bases to trimming and J lost 0 bases, with 8 bases between them. CDR3 in amino acids: CASSQRGSSYNEQFF. As DNA, the CDR3 is TGTGCCAGCAGCCAACGTGGGAGCTCCTACAATGAGCAGTTCTTC.

The rearrangement links TRBV7-9 to TRBJ2-7, with TRBD2 identical over 11 bases. V was clipped by 5 bases and J by 1 base; unmatched bases: 7. Germline assignment: CDR1 SEHNR and CDR2 FQNEAQ (reference sequence). The CDR3 is 16 amino acids. The DNA of the CDR3 is TGTGCCAGCAGCCGTACTAGCGGGAGTAGGTCCTACGAGCAGTACTTC. Translating gives CASSRTSGSRSYEQYF.

The J gene is TRBJ2-7, the V gene TRBV6-5; 8 bases line up with TRBD1. Germline trimming cut 8 bases from V and 0 bases from J; bases unmatched to any gene: 3. Germline loops: CDR1 MNHEY, CDR2 SVGAGI. This CDR3 region has 13 residues. For the CDR3, the DNA is TGTGCCAGCGGACAGGGAGTCTCCTACGAGCAGTACTTC. Encoded protein: CASGQGVSYEQYF.

The V call is TRBV12-3 or TRBV12-4, the J call TRBJ2-7, with D perhaps matching TRBD2 (6 bases). Trimming took 7 bases from V and 3 from J, leaving 13 bases between them. The CDR3 has 13 residues. CDR3 in DNA: TGTGCCAGCAATCCGGGAGAAGGCTACGAGCAGTACTTC. Amino acid sequence: CASNPGEGYEQYF.

The chain is built from TRBV3-1 (or the pseudogene TRBV3-2) and TRBJ1-2; tentative D call: TRBD1 (6 bases). In germline, CDR1 is LGHDT, CDR2 YNNKEL (reference sequence). V shed 3 bases and J shed 6 bases, with 8 bases lying between them. The CDR3 length is 12 residues. The CDR3 bases are TGTGCCAGCAGCCAGAACAGGGATGGCTACACCTTC. This encodes CASSQNRDGYTF.

This clone was found once. This chain links TRBV11-3 with TRBJ2-1, with 10 bases matching TRBD2. CDR1 SGHNT and CDR2 YENEEA come from the germline V gene. CDR3 length: 16 residues. J was trimmed by 0 bases and V by 2 bases; bases with no gene match: 1. The CDR3 DNA reads as TGTGCCAGCAGCTTAAGCGGGGGGGGCTCCTACAATGAGCAGTTCTTC. This translates into CASSLSGGGSYNEQFF.

The V and J genes are TRBV10-2 and TRBJ1-1, with TRBD1 as a possible D gene (5 bases). V lost 0 bases to trimming and J lost 4 bases, with 12 bases between them. CDR3 length equals 15 residues. Germline values: CDR1 WSHSY, CDR2 SAAADI. CDR3 amino acids: CASSESGVWGTEAFF. CDR3 sequence (DNA): TGCGCCAGCAGTGAGTCAGGGGTTTGGGGCACTGAAGCTTTCTTT.

Here the CDR3 DNA reads TGTGCCAGCAGTTTAATCCCTAGCCGATACAATGAGCAGTTCTTC. This gives the protein CASSLIPSRYNEQFF. J is TRBJ2-1 and V is TRBV27, with D tentatively TRBD2 (5 bases). The ends were cut back, 2 bases at V and 4 bases at J, with 12 bases in the middle. This CDR3 is built from 15 residues. The germline CDR1 and CDR2 sequences are MNHEY and SMNVEV (reference sequence).

This chain links TRBV19 with TRBJ1-1; tentatively, D is TRBD1 (5 bases). Trimming took off 4 bases at V and 11 bases at J, with 11 bases between the two ends. Germline V gene lookup returns CDR1 LNHDA and CDR2 SQIVND (reference sequence). This CDR3 is 11 amino acids long. The CDR3: CASSTGNWAFF. CDR3 DNA: TGTGCCAGTAGTACAGGGAATTGGGCTTTCTTT.

CDR3 coding DNA: TGTGCCAGCAGCGTATCTTCCGCGGGACCCTACAATGAGCAGTTCTTC. Protein sequence: CASSVSSAGPYNEQFF. The chain has TRBV9 and TRBJ2-1, with D possibly being TRBD2 (6 bases). With 1 base removed from V and 2 bases from J, the gap between germline ends came to 13 bases. CDR1 is SGDLS and CDR2 is YYNGEE in the germline V gene. The CDR3 is 16 amino acids. The whole variable domain, filled in from reference TRBV9 and TRBJ2-1, reads DSGVTQTPKHLITATGQRVTLRCSPRSGDLSVYWYQQSLDQGLQFLIQYYNGEERAKGNILERFSAQQFPDLHSELNLSSLELGDSALYFCASSVSSAGPYNEQFFGPGTRLTVL.

The chain combines TRBV19 with TRBJ2-2; 9 nucleotides align to TRBD2. This CDR3 contains 15 residues. V lost 3 bases to trimming and J lost 5 bases; unmatched junction nucleotides: 4. Germline CDR1 and CDR2: LNHDA and SQIVND (reference sequence). The CDR3 DNA sequence: TGTGCCAGTAGTATTTTGACTAGCGGAACCGGGGAGCTGTTTTTT. It specifies CASSILTSGTGELFF.

The chain couples TRBV7-9 to TRBJ2-1; 9 positions agree with TRBD1. Germline V gene lookup returns CDR1 SEHNR and CDR2 FQNEAQ (reference sequence). After removal of 5 bases from V and 0 bases from J, the junction contained 8 bases not matched to a gene. The CDR3 is 17 residues long. The CDR3 protein is CASSGGDRAISYNEQFF. The DNA of the CDR3 is TGTGCCAGCAGCGGGGGGGACAGGGCTATCTCCTACAATGAGCAGTTCTTC. The variable domain in full, with the rest retrieved from reference TRBV7-9 and TRBJ2-1, is DTGVSQNPRHKITKRGQNVTFRCDPISEHNRLYWYRQTLGQGPEFLTYFQNEAQLEKSRLLSDRFSAERPKGSFSTLEIQRTEQGDSAMYLCASSGGDRAISYNEQFFGPGTRLTVL.

The rearrangement joins TRBV9 to TRBJ1-6, with a tentative D call TRBD1 (5 bases). This CDR3 is 14 amino acids long. The V gene lost 3 bases and the J gene lost 10 bases, with 14 bases spanning the gap. Looked up from germline, CDR1 is SGDLS and CDR2 is YYNGEE. CDR3 nucleotides: TGTGCCAGCAGCGAAAGGGGTTTCGGGTCACCCCTCCACTTT. It codes for CASSERGFGSPLHF.

V gene TRBV9 combines with J gene TRBJ2-7, with a tentative D call TRBD1 (6 bases). Trimming left V 4 bases short and J 5 bases short, with 19 bases between. Germline V lookup: CDR1 SGDLS, CDR2 YYNGEE. CDR3 size: 15 residues. The CDR3: CASSPQQGIRNEQYF. The CDR3 DNA follows: TGTGCCAGCAGCCCACAACAGGGTATAAGGAACGAGCAGTACTTC.